This T cell receptor beta chain was observed in a study of blood T cell repertoires in COVID-19. Looking at the study overall: From the United States, Italy and Spain came samples of acute and convalescent COVID-19. PBMCs, B-cell-depleted T cells, or T cells provided the cDNA or gDNA that made up the material.

CDR1 SGHVS and CDR2 FNYEAQ come from the germline V gene. The length of the CDR3 is 13 residues. V was cut by 5 bases and J by 2 bases, with 9 bases left in between. In the authors' workflow: Estimation of nucleated cell counts relied on the amplification of reference gene primers. Clones were sequenced by immunoSEQ multiplex PCR, and TCRdb holds only the in-frame ones, with some missing. V, J and clone size are taken as reported in that table, and D and trimming were inferred from the DNA itself. The sample records approximately 150,000 clones, roughly 85% being singletons. The chain combines TRBV7-6 with TRBJ2-5; possible D gene TRBD1, 5 bases. The sequencing sample was made of peripheral blood. This sequence originates from a man aged 35-49 years with acute or convalescent COVID-19. The CDR3 region has the DNA TGTGCCAGCAGCACCGACAGACAAGAGACCCAGTACTTC. This codes for CASSTDRQETQYF.